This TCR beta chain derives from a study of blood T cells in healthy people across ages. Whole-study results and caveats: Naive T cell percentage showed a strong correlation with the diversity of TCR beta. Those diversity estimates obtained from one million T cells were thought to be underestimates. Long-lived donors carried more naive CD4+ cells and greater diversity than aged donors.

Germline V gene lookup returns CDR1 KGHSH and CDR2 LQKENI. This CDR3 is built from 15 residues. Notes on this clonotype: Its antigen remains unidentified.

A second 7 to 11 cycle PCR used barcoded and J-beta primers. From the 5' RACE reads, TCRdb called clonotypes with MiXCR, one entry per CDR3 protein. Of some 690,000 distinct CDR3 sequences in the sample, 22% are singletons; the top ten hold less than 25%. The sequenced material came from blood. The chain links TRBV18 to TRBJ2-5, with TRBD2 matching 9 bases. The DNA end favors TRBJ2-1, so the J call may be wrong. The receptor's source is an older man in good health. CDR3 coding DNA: TGTGCCAGCTCACAGGGACTAGCTGATTTGGATGAGCAGTTCTTC. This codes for CASSQGLADLDEQFF.